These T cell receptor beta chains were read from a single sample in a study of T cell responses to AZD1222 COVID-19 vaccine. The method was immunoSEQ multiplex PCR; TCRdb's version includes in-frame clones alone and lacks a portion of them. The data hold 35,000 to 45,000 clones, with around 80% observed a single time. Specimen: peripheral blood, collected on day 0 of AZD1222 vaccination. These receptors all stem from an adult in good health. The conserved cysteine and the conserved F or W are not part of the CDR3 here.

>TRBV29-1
SVEEGGEQY
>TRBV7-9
ASSLESGPVGEKLF
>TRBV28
ASSFLGGGTEAF
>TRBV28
ASREVDEQF
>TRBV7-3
ASSLRGRGTEAF
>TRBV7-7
ASSPSGEVTDTQY
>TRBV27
ASSLGLAGGQETQY
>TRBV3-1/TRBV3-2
ASSQQGGYGYT
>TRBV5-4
ASSFSQGVRTDYGYT
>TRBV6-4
ASSDSRGGPDTQY
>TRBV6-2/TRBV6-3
ASSDSWGLNTEAF
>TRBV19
ASSATRGVLYEQY
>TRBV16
ASSQRDLGPQH
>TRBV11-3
ASTLQGAAGNEQF
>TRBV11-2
ASSLTSGGYNEQF
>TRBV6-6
ASRGQGRFTEAF
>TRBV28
ASSDSNSPLH
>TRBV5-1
ASRGTGGDANNEQF
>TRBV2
ASRGGQENYGYT
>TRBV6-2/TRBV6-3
ASSPSGAGEVNTEAF
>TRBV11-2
ASSPRLASGEQF
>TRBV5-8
ASSLGLAASNEQF